Described below is a single TCR beta chain sequence and its context. Its antigen is not identified. CDR1 LNHDA and CDR2 SQIVND come from the germline V gene (reference sequence). With 5 bases clipped from V and 2 bases from J, the junction kept 6 bases outside the gene matches. This CDR3 has 15 amino acids. This sample was taken from a study of cytomegalovirus exposure and HLA in healthy donors. About the research overall: A prior analysis found fewer than 120 million unique TCR beta sequences from around 190 million T cells. Study-wide findings and caveats: A later analysis linked a missense DCLRE1C variant to TCR beta V- and J-gene trimming. The authors reported that TCR beta sequences could predict HLA-A and HLA-B alleles. These predictions were accurate for most subjects in the first cohort.

Primers: 60 Vbeta forward and 13 Jbeta reverse. The method was immunoSEQ multiplex PCR; TCRdb's version includes in-frame clones alone and lacks a portion of them. The sample lists some 100,000 clones, around 76% seen once, with 3% to 4% in the top ten. The sequence was obtained from a woman in her forties or fifties in good health and CMV-seropositive. V gene TRBV19 combines with J gene TRBJ2-7; 10 bases are a match to TRBD2. Sequenced input: PBMCs. The CDR3 loop reads CASSPGLAETYEQYF. As DNA, the CDR3 is TGTGCCAGTAGTCCAGGACTAGCGGAGACCTACGAGCAGTACTTC.